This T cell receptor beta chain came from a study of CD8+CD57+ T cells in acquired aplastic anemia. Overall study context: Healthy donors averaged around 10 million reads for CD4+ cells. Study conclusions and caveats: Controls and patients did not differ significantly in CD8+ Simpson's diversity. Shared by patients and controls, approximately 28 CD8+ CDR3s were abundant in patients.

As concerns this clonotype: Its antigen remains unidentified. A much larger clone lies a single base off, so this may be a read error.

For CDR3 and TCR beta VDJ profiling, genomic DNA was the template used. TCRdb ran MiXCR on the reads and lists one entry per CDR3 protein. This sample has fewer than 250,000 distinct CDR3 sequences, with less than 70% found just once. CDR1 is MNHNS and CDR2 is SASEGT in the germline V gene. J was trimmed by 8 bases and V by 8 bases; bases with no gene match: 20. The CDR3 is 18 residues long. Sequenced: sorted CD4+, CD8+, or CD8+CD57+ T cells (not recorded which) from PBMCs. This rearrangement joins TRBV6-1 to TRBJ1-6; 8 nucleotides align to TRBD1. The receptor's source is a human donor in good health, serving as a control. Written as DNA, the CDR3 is TGTGCCAGCTCCCGAAGTAGGACAGGGACCGGTGGGGATTCACCCCTCCACTTT. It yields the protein CASSRSRTGTGGDSPLHF.